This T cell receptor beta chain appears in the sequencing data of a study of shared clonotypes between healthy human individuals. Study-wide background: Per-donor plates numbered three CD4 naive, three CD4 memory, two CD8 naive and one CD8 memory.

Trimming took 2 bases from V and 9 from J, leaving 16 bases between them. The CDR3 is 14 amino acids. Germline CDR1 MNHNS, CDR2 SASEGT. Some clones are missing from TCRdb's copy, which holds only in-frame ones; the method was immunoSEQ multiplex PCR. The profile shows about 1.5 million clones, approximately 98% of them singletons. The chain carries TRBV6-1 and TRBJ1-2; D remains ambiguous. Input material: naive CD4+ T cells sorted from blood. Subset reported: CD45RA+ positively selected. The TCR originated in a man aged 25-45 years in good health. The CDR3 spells CASSEIPDDVSYTF. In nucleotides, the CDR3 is TGTGCCAGCAGTGAAATCCCGGACGACGTTAGCTACACCTTC.